The 13 T cell receptor beta chains below come from one sample, sequenced in a study of blood T cell repertoires in COVID-19. Sequencing used immunoSEQ multiplex PCR; TCRdb keeps in-frame clones, though not all of them. Here the sample spans around 96,000 clones, about 96% being singletons. The sequenced sample consisted of peripheral blood. Source of these receptors: a human donor with active COVID-19. The donor label of this sample is uncertain.

V and J are TRBV5-4 and TRBJ2-3, with 7 bases fitting TRBD1. Germline values: CDR1 SGHNT, CDR2 YYREEE (reference sequence). CDR3 size: 14 residues. Germline trimming cut 5 bases from V and 6 bases from J; bases unmatched to any gene: 9. Here the CDR3 DNA reads TGTGCCAGCAGGGGTCCACAGGGGTGGGATACGCAGTATTTT. Its protein product is CASRGPQGWDTQYF.

The chain combines TRBV6-6 with TRBJ1-5; 8 bases align to TRBD1. The germline V gene has CDR1 MNHNY and CDR2 SVGAGI (reference sequence). The CDR3 covers 16 residues. The trim removed 6 bases at V and 1 base at J, leaving 8 bases unmatched. The CDR3 reads CASSHGGQGSNQPQHF. CDR3 DNA: TGTGCCAGCAGCCACGGCGGACAGGGAAGCAATCAGCCCCAGCATTTT.

This chain links TRBV5-1 with TRBJ2-2; a possible D gene is TRBD1 (5 bases). The CDR3 is 16 residues long. V dropped 0 bases and J dropped 0 bases, with 9 bases sitting between them. Germline-derived CDR1 and CDR2 are SGHRS and YFSETQ. CDR3 sequence reads: CASSLDGAANTGELFF. DNA of the CDR3: TGCGCCAGCAGCTTGGATGGGGCCGCGAACACCGGGGAGCTGTTTTTT.

The sample holds one count of this clone. The V gene is TRBV5-1, the J gene TRBJ2-7; D is perhaps TRBD1 (6 bases). From germline, CDR1 is SGHRS and CDR2 YFSETQ. V lost 4 bases and J 2 bases, leaving 10 bases between the germline ends. The CDR3 has 13 residues. The DNA for the CDR3 is TGCGCCAGCAGCAGCCGGGACACCTACGAGCAGTACTTC. This gives the protein CASSSRDTYEQYF.

This chain links TRBV5-5 with TRBJ2-7; a possible D gene is TRBD2 (5 bases). Germline V lookup: CDR1 SGHKS, CDR2 YYEKEE (reference sequence). Between the trimmed V and J ends, which lost 4 bases and 4 bases, there was a span of 18 bases. The CDR3 runs 15 residues. The CDR3 DNA reads as TGTGCCAGCAGCCGGACTGACTTCGGGCCTTACGAGCAGTACTTC. This sequence encodes CASSRTDFGPYEQYF. The variable domain in full, with the rest retrieved from reference TRBV5-5 and TRBJ2-7, is DAGVTQSPTHLIKTRGQQVTLRCSPISGHKSVSWYQQVLGQGPQFIFQYYEKEERGRGNFPDRFSARQFPNYSSELNVNALLLGDSALYLCASSRTDFGPYEQYFGPGTRLTVT.

This clone occurred once. V and J are TRBV6-5 and TRBJ1-5; D perhaps matches TRBD1 (5 bases). The CDR3 is 15 amino acids. The germline V gene encodes CDR1 MNHEY and CDR2 SVGAGI. The V gene lost 6 bases and the J gene lost 6 bases, with 18 bases spanning the gap. CDR3 nucleotide sequence: TGTGCCAGCAGCGGTCGGGTGGGGGGTGGTCAGCCCCAGCATTTT. Translating it yields CASSGRVGGGQPQHF.

The genes are TRBV15 and TRBJ1-2; 9 bases are a match to TRBD1. Germline V gives CDR1 LNHNV, CDR2 YYDKDF (reference sequence). Germline trimming cut 3 bases from V and 8 bases from J; bases unmatched to any gene: 4. This CDR3 is built from 13 residues. The CDR3 region is CATSSTGGQGYTF. Here the CDR3 DNA reads TGTGCCACCAGCAGCACAGGGGGCCAAGGCTACACCTTC.

CDR3 in DNA: TGCGCCAGCAGCTTGTTGGGACAGGTTGGGAGTGAGCAGTTCTTC. Its protein product is CASSLLGQVGSEQFF. The chain uses TRBV5-1 and TRBJ2-1; 8 nucleotides agree with TRBD1. J lost 9 bases, V lost 1 base, and 9 bases had no gene match. This CDR3 is 15 amino acids long. Germline V CDR1 and CDR2: SGHRS, YFSETQ.

This rearrangement joins TRBV6-4 to TRBJ1-1, with D possibly being TRBD1 (5 bases). V was trimmed by 8 bases and J by 5 bases, leaving 21 bases between them. In germline, CDR1 is MRHNA, CDR2 SNTAGT. This CDR3 has 15 amino acids. CDR3 nucleotide sequence: TGTGCCAGCGTGGAGACAGAGGTGTTAGGAACTGAAGCTTTCTTT. Translated, it gives CASVETEVLGTEAFF.

The rearrangement joins TRBV6-5 to TRBJ2-7; the match to TRBD1 covers 9 bases. The CDR3 loop spans 14 amino acids. In germline, CDR1 is MNHEY, CDR2 SVGAGI. V lost 10 bases, J lost 0 bases, and 7 bases stayed unmatched. The CDR3 coding sequence is TGTGCCATCGAGGACAGGGGCATCTCCTACGAGCAGTACTTC. This sequence encodes CAIEDRGISYEQYF.

This chain uses TRBV5-4 with TRBJ2-1, with 11 positions matching TRBD2. The CDR3 has 16 residues. The V gene's germline CDR1 is SGHNT and CDR2 YYREEE (reference sequence). V lost 1 base to trimming and J lost 4 bases; unmatched junction nucleotides: 4. The CDR3, as DNA: TGTGCCAGCAGCTTGTCCCTAGCGGGGGGTTACAATGAGCAGTTCTTC. It specifies CASSLSLAGGYNEQFF.

The chain uses TRBV10-3 and TRBJ1-1; possibly TRBD1 for D (6 bases). V shed 5 bases and J shed 5 bases, with 18 bases lying between them. Germline loops: CDR1 ENHRY, CDR2 SYGVKD. This CDR3 has 15 amino acids. CDR3 DNA: TGTGCCATCAGTACACCGACAGGACTTTTAACTGAAGCTTTCTTT. Translated, it gives CAISTPTGLLTEAFF.

This rearrangement joins TRBV6-1 to TRBJ1-5; D remains ambiguous. Trimming left V 2 bases short and J 9 bases short, with 20 bases between. From germline, CDR1 is MNHNS and CDR2 SASEGT. CDR3 length: 16 residues. Here the CDR3 reads CASSELGLSALGPQHF. CDR3 DNA: TGTGCCAGCAGTGAATTGGGCCTGTCTGCCCTGGGGCCCCAGCATTTT.